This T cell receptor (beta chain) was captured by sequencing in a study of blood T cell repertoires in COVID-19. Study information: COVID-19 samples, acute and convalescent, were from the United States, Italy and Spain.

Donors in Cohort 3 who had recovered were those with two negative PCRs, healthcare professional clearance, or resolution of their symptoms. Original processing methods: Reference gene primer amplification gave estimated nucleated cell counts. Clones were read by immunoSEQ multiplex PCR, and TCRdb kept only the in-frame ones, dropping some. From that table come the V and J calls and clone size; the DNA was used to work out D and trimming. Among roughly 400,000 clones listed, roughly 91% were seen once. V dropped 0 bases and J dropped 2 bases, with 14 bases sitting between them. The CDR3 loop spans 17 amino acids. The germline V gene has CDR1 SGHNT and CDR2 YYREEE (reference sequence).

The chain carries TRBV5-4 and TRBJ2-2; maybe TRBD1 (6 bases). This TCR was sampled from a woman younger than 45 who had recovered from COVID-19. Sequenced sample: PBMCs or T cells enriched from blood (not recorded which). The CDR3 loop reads CASSLGFGTRNTGELFF. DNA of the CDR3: TGTGCCAGCAGCTTGGGCTTCGGGACACGAAACACCGGGGAGCTGTTTTTT.